This TCR beta chain stems from a study of T cell repertoires in aging, cancer and after chemotherapy (dated by TCRdb to the late 2010s). In terms of the full investigation: The donors fell into six age groups ranging from 30 or younger to 70 or older, and each group had at least three individuals. In the solid tumor group, the paired samples taken before and after chemotherapy came from brain tumor (glioblastoma) patients given temozolomide-based therapy. In total, the full dataset held about 8.8 million TCR reads. The study profiled peripheral blood TCR beta repertoires from healthy donors and cancer patients to examine immunoaging and T cell reconstitution after chemotherapy. A cohort of around 210 cancer patients (approximately 90 with hematological and some 120 with solid cancers) was assembled, and 95 to 100 healthy donors were included as a reference group. Points the paper makes about the study in general: In healthy donors, the drop in TCR diversity with age came mainly from a loss of richness, whereas in cancer patients a loss of evenness also played a part. Median generation probability increased over the chemotherapy interval in both cancer cohorts, suggesting repertoire reconstitution through rebound thymic output. Compared with age-matched healthy donors, untreated patients with either hematological or solid cancers had significantly lower TCR diversity in the blood along with higher clonality. The authors noted that the repertoire data do not allow conclusions about immunological memory after chemotherapy.

Including the terminal cysteine and phenylalanine, the CDR3 comprises 16 residues. CDR3 DNA is the only sequence kept; it has 48 bases, read in frame from the first base. The germline V gene (reference sequence) provides CDR1 MNHEY and CDR2 SMNVEV. The germline V and J ends show losses of 5 bases and 3 bases respectively, and no gene match explains 10 bases of the junction. Rearranged TRB sequences spanning V, D and J segments were amplified in a multiplex touch-down PCR with a mixed TRB-A/B primer pool. Illumina adapters and sample indices were attached to the amplicons in two consecutive PCR reactions using Phusion HS II polymerase. After gel purification with the NucleoSpin Gel and PCR Clean-up kit, the amplicons were checked using Qubit and an Agilent 2100 Bioanalyzer. The libraries were sequenced on an Illumina MiSeq with 600-cycle, single-indexed, paired-end runs. As for the authors' bioinformatics: TRB sequences were processed with MiXCR versions 2.12 and 3.0.5. Each unique CDR3 nucleotide sequence counted as one clone, and only productive sequences with at least two reads were retained. Shannon diversity, evenness, clonality (one minus evenness), and alpha-parameterized diversity profiles from alpha 0 to 5 were included as repertoire metrics. The IGoR algorithm was used to compute generation probabilities of clones in paired pre- and post-chemotherapy samples. TCRdb applied fastp at Q25 and MiXCR to the public reads, then kept only in-frame beta chains. Rows with a matching CDR3 protein are joined into one entry that keeps the most common DNA and genes. The V and J calls here are based on TCRdb, not the publication. Within this sample are some 19,000 distinct CDR3 sequences, with less than 45% of them counted one time only. Jointly, the top ten make up 17% of the sample.

TCR beta rearrangements were amplified from genomic DNA extracted from peripheral blood rather than from sorted cells or RNA. In the case of this clonotype: This receptor's antigen is unknown. No quality values exist for individual bases; no much larger clone is one base distant.

Sequences were obtained from blood. The chain uses TRBV27 and TRBJ2-5, and TRBD1 matches 9 of the central bases. The clonotype was recovered from a human donor with a solid tumor. In nucleotides, the sequence is TGTGCCAGCAGTAATACCGGGACAGGGTATGAAGAGACCCAGTACTTC. This translates into CASSNTGTGYEETQYF.